One and the same sample provided the 11 T cell receptor beta chains below, sequenced in a study of beta chain features in type 1 diabetes. The study reverse transcribed the entire isolated RNA, so it sequenced expressed TCRB transcripts. The repertoire was sequenced with immunoSEQ multiplex PCR; TCRdb's copy has only in-frame clones and lacks some. Of some 150,000 clones detected, roughly 10% appear once; the ten largest clones hold less than 0.85%. Sequenced input: central memory CD4+ T cells from blood. The receptors shown here come from a woman between 35 and 50 years old in good health.

Concerning this clone: Compared with germline, one end of the junction differs, possibly owing to a read error. The V call is TRBV11-3, the J call TRBJ2-3; D uncertain. Germline CDR1 reads SGHNT; CDR2 reads YENEEA. The CDR3 has 13 amino acids. CDR3 nucleotides: TGTGCCAGCAGCGTAGACTTTCCAGATACGCAGTATTTT. Translation gives CASSVDFPDTQYF.

The chain uses TRBV5-1 and TRBJ2-2, with TRBD1 identical over 9 bases. The CDR3 has 16 residues. CDR1 is SGHRS, CDR2 YFSETQ, per germline. J gave up 6 bases and V 2 bases, and 8 bases lay outside the gene matches. In nucleotides, the CDR3 is TGCGCCAGCAGCTTACAGGGGGCCCCCCTGGCCGGGGAGCTGTTTTTT. Residues: CASSLQGAPLAGELFF.

V gene TRBV6-1 combines with J gene TRBJ1-6, with D perhaps TRBD1 (6 bases). The CDR3 is 16 residues long. Trimming pared 2 bases from V and 0 bases from J, leaving 8 bases between. Per the germline V gene, CDR1 is MNHNS and CDR2 is SASEGT. CDR3 loop: CASSEKGDSYNSPLHF. The CDR3 DNA reads TGTGCCAGCAGTGAAAAGGGGGACTCCTATAATTCACCCCTCCACTTT.

V gene TRBV6-5 combines with J gene TRBJ1-1; 7 nucleotides align to TRBD1. V shed 5 bases, J shed 1 base, and the junction held 1 base outside the gene matches. This CDR3 spans 13 amino acids. The germline gives CDR1 MNHEY, CDR2 SVGAGI. The CDR3 loop is CASSRQGNTEAFF. The CDR3 nucleotides read TGTGCCAGCAGTCGACAGGGGAACACTGAAGCTTTCTTT.

Details on this clone: Its ends do not fully match the called genes, so a read error is possible. This same CDR3 is encoded by further DNA sequences in the sample. CDR3 DNA sequence: TGCGCTAGCAGCCAAGGGGCGGGCGGGACCTACGAGCAGTACTTC. It specifies CASSQGAGGTYEQYF. The gene calls are TRBV4-3 and TRBJ2-7; D is possibly TRBD2 (6 bases). The CDR3 is 15 amino acids. Looked up from germline, CDR1 is LGHNA and CDR2 is YSLEER.

There are a few counts of this clone. V gene TRBV19 combines with J gene TRBJ2-5, with TRBD2 identical over 7 bases. Trimming removed 3 bases from V and 5 bases from J; junction bases left unmatched: 6. The CDR3 has 14 residues. Germline lookup yields CDR1 LNHDA and CDR2 SQIVND (reference sequence). CDR3 residues: CASSIQRDTETQYF. The CDR3 DNA sequence: TGTGCCAGTAGTATCCAGCGGGATACGGAGACCCAGTACTTC.

For the CDR3, the DNA is TGCGCCAGCAGCCGGGAAACACAAGAGACCCAGTACTTC. This codes for CASSRETQETQYF. This chain uses TRBV5-1 with TRBJ2-5; D is perhaps TRBD2 (5 bases). CDR3 length: 13 amino acids. The V end was cut by 4 bases, the J end by 2 bases, with 9 bases between. Per the germline V gene, CDR1 is SGHRS and CDR2 is YFSETQ.

This clone was observed a handful of times. The DNA of the CDR3 is TGTGCCAGCAGCCCTGACGGACATAGCAATCAGCCCCAGCATTTT. Translating it yields CASSPDGHSNQPQHF. The rearrangement uses TRBV7-2 and TRBJ1-5; TRBD1 is a possible D gene (5 bases). This CDR3 is built from 15 residues. Germline values: CDR1 SGHTA, CDR2 FQGNSA. Trimming pared 5 bases from V and 0 bases from J, leaving 11 bases between.

This clone turned up a few times. CDR3: CASALGTGGNSPLHF. CDR3 nucleotide sequence: TGTGCCAGCGCCCTGGGTACAGGGGGAAATTCACCCCTCCACTTT. The chain is built from TRBV11-2 and TRBJ1-6; 8 bases fit TRBD1. There are 15 residues in the CDR3. CDR1 and CDR2 from the germline V gene are SGHAT and FQNNGV. After removal of 8 bases from V and 7 bases from J, the junction contained 10 bases not matched to a gene. The entire variable domain, with the rest obtained from reference TRBV11-2 and TRBJ1-6, is as follows: EAGVAQSPRYKIIEKRQSVAFWCNPISGHATLYWYQQILGQGPKLLIQFQNNGVVDDSQLPKDRFSAERLKGVDSTLKIQPAKLEDSAVYLCASALGTGGNSPLHFGNGTRLTVT.

The V and J genes are TRBV25-1 and TRBJ2-1; 7 positions match TRBD1. Unmatched junction bases numbered 13, after V lost 5 bases and J lost 6 bases. The CDR3 length is 16 residues. Germline loops: CDR1 MGHDK, CDR2 SYGVNS. Here the CDR3 reads CASSHTANYRGNEQFF. The CDR3 DNA reads as TGTGCCAGCAGTCATACCGCAAACTACAGGGGCAATGAGCAGTTCTTC.

The rearrangement joins TRBV5-4 to TRBJ2-3, with 10 bases identical to TRBD2. CDR1 SGHNT and CDR2 YYREEE come from the germline V gene (reference sequence). The V gene end was trimmed by 4 bases and the J gene end by 1 base; junction bases not matched to a gene: 3. This CDR3 spans 15 amino acids. The CDR3 DNA sequence: TGTGCCAGCAGCGGCACTAGCGGGGGCACAGATACGCAGTATTTT. It yields the protein CASSGTSGGTDTQYF. Full variable domain (missing parts from reference TRBV5-4 and TRBJ2-3): ETGVTQSPTHLIKTRGQQVTLRCSSQSGHNTVSWYQQALGQGPQFIFQYYREEENGRGNFPPRFSGLQFPNYSSELNVNALELDDSALYLCASSGTSGGTDTQYFGPGTRLTVL.